Below are 5 T cell receptor beta chains sequenced from a single sample in a study of cytomegalovirus exposure and HLA in healthy donors. The PCR used 60 Vbeta and 13 Jbeta primers. Sequenced by immunoSEQ multiplex PCR; TCRdb stores in-frame clones only, minus some. With some 120,000 clones in the sample, the ten largest clones hold more than 3.5%. Source material: PBMCs. The receptors shown here come from a man aged 25-45 years in good health and CMV-seronegative.

The CDR3 nucleotides are TGTGCCAGCAGCCGACAGCTCAGCTCCTACAATGAGCAGTTCTTC. It encodes CASSRQLSSYNEQFF. The chain joins TRBV14 to TRBJ2-1; the D gene is possibly TRBD1 (5 bases). Trimming stripped 4 bases from V and 0 bases from J, with 10 bases between. The CDR3 is 15 amino acids. Germline-derived CDR1 and CDR2 are SGHDN and FVKESK. The full variable domain, in which reference TRBV14 and TRBJ2-1 provide the parts outside the CDR3, is EAGVTQFPSHSVIEKGQTVTLRCDPISGHDNLYWYRRVMGKEIKFLLHFVKESKQDESGMPNNRFLAERTGGTYSTLKVQPAELEDSGVYFCASSRQLSSYNEQFFGPGTRLTVL.

The gene calls are TRBV7-9 and TRBJ2-2, with D perhaps TRBD1 (5 bases). This CDR3 has 14 amino acids. Germline lookup yields CDR1 SEHNR and CDR2 FQNEAQ (reference sequence). The V and J ends lost 3 bases and 1 base respectively, with 6 bases between them. CDR3 sequence reads: CASSLTVNTGELFF. Here the CDR3 DNA reads TGTGCCAGCAGCTTGACAGTGAACACCGGGGAGCTGTTTTTT.

The rearrangement joins TRBV6-4 to TRBJ1-3; D is uncertain. The CDR3 totals 14 residues. V was clipped by 0 bases and J by 4 bases, with 7 bases between them. Germline CDR1 and CDR2: MRHNA and SNTAGT. The CDR3 loop reads CASSDSKPGNTIYF. CDR3 DNA: TGTGCCAGCAGTGACTCGAAGCCCGGAAACACCATATATTTT.

CDR3: CASSLVAVNSGREQYF. CDR3 nucleotide sequence: TGTGCCAGCAGCTTAGTTGCTGTCAACTCAGGAAGGGAGCAGTACTTC. The chain is built from TRBV7-8 and TRBJ2-7; D is unclear. Between the trimmed V and J ends, which lost 1 base and 7 bases, there was a span of 20 bases. The CDR3 has 16 residues. Germline CDR1 is SGHVS and CDR2 is FQNEAQ.

The chain combines TRBV6-1 with TRBJ1-2; 8 nucleotides align to TRBD1. Germline V gives CDR1 MNHNS, CDR2 SASEGT. The ends lost 5 bases at V and 4 bases at J; junction bases unmatched: 9. CDR3 size: 15 residues. CDR3 residues: CASSSDRDTIYGYTF. The CDR3 nucleotides read TGTGCCAGCAGTTCGGACAGGGATACTATCTATGGCTACACCTTC.